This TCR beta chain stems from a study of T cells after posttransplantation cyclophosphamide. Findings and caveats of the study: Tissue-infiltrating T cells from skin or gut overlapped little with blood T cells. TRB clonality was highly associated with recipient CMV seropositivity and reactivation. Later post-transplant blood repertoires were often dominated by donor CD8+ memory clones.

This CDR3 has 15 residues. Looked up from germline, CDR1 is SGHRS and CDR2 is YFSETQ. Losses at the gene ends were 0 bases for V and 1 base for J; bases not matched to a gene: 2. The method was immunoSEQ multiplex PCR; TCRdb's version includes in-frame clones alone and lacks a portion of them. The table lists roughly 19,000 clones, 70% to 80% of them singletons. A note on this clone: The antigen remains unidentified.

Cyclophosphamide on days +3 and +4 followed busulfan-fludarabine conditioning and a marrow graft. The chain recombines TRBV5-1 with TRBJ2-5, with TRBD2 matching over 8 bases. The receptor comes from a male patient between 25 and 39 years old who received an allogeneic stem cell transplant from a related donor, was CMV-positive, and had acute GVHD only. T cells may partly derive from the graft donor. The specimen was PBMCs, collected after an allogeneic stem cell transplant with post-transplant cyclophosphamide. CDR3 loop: CASSLGGGTQETQYF. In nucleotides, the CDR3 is TGCGCCAGCAGCTTGGGCGGGGGGACCCAAGAGACCCAGTACTTC.